The TCR beta chain under discussion was sequenced for a study of OX40 agonist ivuxolimab in advanced cancers. The protocol was immunoSEQ multiplex PCR, while the TCRdb copy is restricted to in-frame clones and leaves out a portion. The repertoire holds about 47,000 clones, with roughly 90% as singletons. In regard to this clone: Antigen: not known.

Overall study findings and caveats: The study did not work out the antigen specificity of the expanded peripheral T cells.

The CDR3 runs to 11 residues. CDR1 is SGHVS and CDR2 is FNYEAQ in the germline V gene. V was clipped by 3 bases and J by 9 bases, with 6 bases between them. This specimen was CD4+ or CD8+ T cells sorted from blood, taken in a trial of the OX40 agonist ivuxolimab. V gene TRBV7-6 combines with J gene TRBJ2-1, with D hard to call. The TCR comes from an adult with an advanced solid tumor such as melanoma, head and neck, liver or kidney cancer. The CDR3, as DNA: TGTGCCAGCAGCTTTTCTACTGAGCAGTTCTTC. This codes for CASSFSTEQFF. Full variable domain (remainder filled in from reference TRBV7-6 and TRBJ2-1): GAGVSQSPRYKVTKRGQDVALRCDPISGHVSLYWYRQALGQGPEFLTYFNYEAQQDKSGLPNDRFSAERPEGSISTLTIQRTEQRDSAMYRCASSFSTEQFFGPGTRLTVL.